The rows below give T cell receptor beta chains drawn from one sample of a study of shared clonotypes between healthy human individuals. Produced via immunoSEQ multiplex PCR; TCRdb's table is partial and in-frame only. The profile covers 800,000 or so clones, with roughly 96% appearing a single time and less than 0.25% taken by the ten largest. The sequenced material came from naive CD8+ T cells sorted from blood. These receptors came from a man aged 25 to 45 in good health. The conserved cysteine and the conserved F or W are not part of the CDR3 here. Fields, in order: V gene, CDR3 protein.

>TRBV9
ASSGRRGGRKTYNEQF
>TRBV28
ASTEEGRRETQY
>TRBV7-9
ASSSTGQAHTGELF
>TRBV1
TSSQVSEGRENSYEQY
>TRBV6-1
ASSPGTGLDQPQH
>TRBV5-4
ASSVGLAGAVGELF
>TRBV5-1
ASSPGGTIEQY
>TRBV11-2
ASSLTGQGHNQPQH
>TRBV28
ASSLRPWEGVLLGKYEQY
>TRBV27
ASRDPGHEQY
>TRBV6-1
ASSDTGWDYEQY
>TRBV7-8
ASSLVLSDRVTYEQY
>TRBV2
ASSPVGDEQY
>TRBV14
ASTTLGQGANNEQF
>TRBV11-3
ASSFREGLANTGELF
>TRBV16
ASSQPRASPDNEQF
>TRBV2
ASTGTTYNEQF
>TRBV7-5
AKGPYYGYT
>TRBV2
ASSRNQENSGANVLT
>TRBV6-5
ASSNSGNTGELF
>TRBV7-9
ASTPGDKTYEQY
>TRBV11-2
ASSIVSEQY
>TRBV28
ASRNPKDPGLYGYT
>TRBV27
ASSFQGQGAYGYT
>TRBV28
ASSVRVYSNQPQH
>TRBV27
ASSSAGELF
>TRBV7-9
ASSLKDRSQHNEQF
>TRBV5-1
ASSSLGLAGAPEQY
>TRBV11-2
ASSRGDRGRTEAF
>TRBV6-1
ASRWTGENYGYT
>TRBV4-3
ASSPRVGPYEQY
>TRBV5-4
ASSLIQGIITEAF
>TRBV6-5
ATRVQTENTEAF
>TRBV11-2
ASSLSGVLNTEAF
>TRBV6-5
ASSSSSGTAYEQY
>TRBV6-1
ASSDRTVTDTQY
>TRBV6-5
ASSTGTVNQPQH
>TRBV27
ASSLGILGIAEAF
>TRBV7-6
ASSSGGDGYEQY
>TRBV7-2
ASSLYGDSYEQY
>TRBV30
AWTPGGTQPQH
>TRBV9
ASSGTSGNYNEQF
>TRBV19
ASSSKQGRFDEQY
>TRBV6-1
ASRDGLAGLYEQY
>TRBV4-1
ASSQDPGTAGNTIY
>TRBV27
ASSLLGNTYEQY
>TRBV11-2
ASSLMDRVQPQH
>TRBV13
ASSPRGEDGTDTQY
>TRBV4-1
ASSLGTENSNQPQH
>TRBV28
ASSDDSNQPQH
>TRBV18
ASSPLGLMSSYEQY